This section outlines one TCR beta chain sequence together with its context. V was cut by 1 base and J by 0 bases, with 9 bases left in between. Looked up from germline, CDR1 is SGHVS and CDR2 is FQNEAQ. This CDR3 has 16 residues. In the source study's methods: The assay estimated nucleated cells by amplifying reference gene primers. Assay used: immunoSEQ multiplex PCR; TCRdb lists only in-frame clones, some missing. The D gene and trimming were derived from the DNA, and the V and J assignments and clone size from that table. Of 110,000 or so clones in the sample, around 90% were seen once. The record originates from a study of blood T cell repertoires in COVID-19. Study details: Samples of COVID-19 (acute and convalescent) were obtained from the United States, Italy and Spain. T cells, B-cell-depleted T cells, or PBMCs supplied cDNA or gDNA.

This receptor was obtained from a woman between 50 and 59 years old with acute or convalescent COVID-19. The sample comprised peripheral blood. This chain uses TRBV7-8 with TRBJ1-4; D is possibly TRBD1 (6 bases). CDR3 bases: TGTGCCAGCAGCTTAGGGGACACCACAACTAATGAAAAACTGTTTTTT. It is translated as CASSLGDTTTNEKLFF.